The 7 T cell receptor beta chains in this list originate from one sample, sequenced in a study of shared clonotypes between healthy human individuals. The method was immunoSEQ multiplex PCR; TCRdb's version includes in-frame clones alone and lacks a portion of them. The sample consists of about 2 million clones, approximately 95% of them appearing once. The sequencing input was naive CD4+ T cells sorted from blood. The subset here: CD45RA+ positively selected. Every receptor here comes from a man between 18 and 29 years old in good health.

This chain links TRBV10-3 with TRBJ2-7; 8 positions agree with TRBD2. Trimming cost V 2 bases and J 6 bases; bases outside gene matches: 6. The CDR3 length is 14 residues. CDR1 is ENHRY and CDR2 is SYGVKD in the germline V gene. CDR3 sequence reads: CAISERHREGEQYF. The DNA of the CDR3 is TGTGCCATCAGTGAGCGTCATCGGGAGGGCGAGCAGTACTTC.

This chain uses TRBV6-6 with TRBJ1-4, with 7 bases matching TRBD1. The CDR3 consists of 14 residues. Per germline, CDR1 MNHNY and CDR2 SVGAGI (reference sequence). With V trimmed by 6 bases and J by 3 bases, 4 bases remained unmatched. The CDR3 DNA is TGTGCCAGCAGCCGACAGGGCTCTAATGAAAAACTGTTTTTT. Translation: CASSRQGSNEKLFF.

V gene TRBV2 combines with J gene TRBJ1-1; TRBD1 matches at 9 bases. The CDR3 is 16 amino acids. Germline V CDR1 and CDR2: SNHLY, FYNNEI. Trimming at V came to 5 bases and at J to 0 bases, leaving 7 bases not matched to a gene. In nucleotides, the CDR3 is TGTGCCAGCAGTCCCCAAGGACAGGGGCTGAACACTGAAGCTTTCTTT. Translation: CASSPQGQGLNTEAFF.

To note about this clone: Other nucleotide sequences in the sample specify the same CDR3. The CDR3 protein is CASSPGTGTDTQYF. The CDR3 nucleotides read TGCGCCAGCAGCCCCGGGACAGGGACAGATACGCAGTATTTT. The chain joins TRBV5-1 to TRBJ2-3; 9 nucleotides agree with TRBD1. Trimming cost V 4 bases and J 3 bases; bases outside gene matches: 3. The CDR3 runs 14 residues. The V gene's germline CDR1 is SGHRS and CDR2 YFSETQ.

The chain joins TRBV7-2 to TRBJ2-3; D is perhaps TRBD2 (6 bases). V was pared by 7 bases and J by 2 bases, with 13 bases between. CDR3 length equals 14 residues. The germline V gene encodes CDR1 SGHTA and CDR2 FQGNSA. CDR3 region: CASTFGGNTDTQYF. In nucleotides, the CDR3 is TGTGCCAGCACTTTTGGCGGGAACACAGATACGCAGTATTTT. Together with reference TRBV7-2 and TRBJ2-3, the CDR3 gives the full variable domain: GAGVSQSPSNKVTEKGKDVELRCDPISGHTALYWYRQSLGQGLEFLIYFQGNSAPDKSGLPSDRFSAERTGGSVSTLTIQRTQQEDSAVYLCASTFGGNTDTQYFGPGTRLTVL.

CDR3 amino acids: CASRPGTGGPEETQYF. The CDR3 bases are TGCGCCAGCAGGCCCGGGACAGGGGGCCCGGAAGAGACCCAGTACTTC. V usage is TRBV5-1 and J usage is TRBJ2-5; 12 nucleotides line up with TRBD1. Per germline, CDR1 SGHRS and CDR2 YFSETQ. The CDR3 consists of 16 residues. The trim removed 5 bases at V and 3 bases at J, leaving 8 bases unmatched.

The CDR3 coding sequence is TGCGCCAGCGGACCACGGAGGGCAGCAGCTAATGAAAAACTGTTTTTT. This encodes CASGPRRAAANEKLFF. The rearrangement joins TRBV10-1 to TRBJ1-4; D gene uncertain. The CDR3 runs 16 residues. Germline V gives CDR1 WNHNN, CDR2 SYGVQD (reference sequence). V lost 8 bases, J lost 3 bases, and 19 bases lay in between.